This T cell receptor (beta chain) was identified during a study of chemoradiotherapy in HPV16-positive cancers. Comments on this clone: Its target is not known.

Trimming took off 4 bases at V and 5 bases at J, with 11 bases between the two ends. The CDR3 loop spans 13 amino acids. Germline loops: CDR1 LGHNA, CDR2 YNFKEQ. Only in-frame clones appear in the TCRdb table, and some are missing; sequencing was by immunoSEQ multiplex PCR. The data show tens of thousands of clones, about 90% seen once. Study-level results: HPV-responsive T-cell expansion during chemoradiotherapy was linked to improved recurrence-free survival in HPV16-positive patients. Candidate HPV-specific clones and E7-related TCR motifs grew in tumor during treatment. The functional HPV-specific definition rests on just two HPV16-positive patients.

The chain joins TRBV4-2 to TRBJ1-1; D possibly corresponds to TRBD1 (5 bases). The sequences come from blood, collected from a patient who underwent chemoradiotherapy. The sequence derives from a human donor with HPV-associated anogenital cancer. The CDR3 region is CASSRREGTEAFF. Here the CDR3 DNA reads TGTGCCAGCAGCCGACGGGAGGGGACTGAAGCTTTCTTT.